The table lists the clone carrying this TCR beta chain with a few counts. Its antigen is undetermined. Germline V gives CDR1 SGHTS, CDR2 YDEGEE. Trimming removed 3 bases from V and 6 bases from J; junction bases left unmatched: 4. The CDR3 length is 13 residues. These data belong to a study of response to subunit inactivated influenza vaccine. Study-wide points: Authors suggested each seasonal influenza vaccination recruits few new T cells.

TCRdb reprocessed the RT-PCR reads via MiXCR and lists one record per CDR3 protein. The table shows a few hundred thousand distinct CDR3 sequences, with around 20% occurring only once. This sequence originates from a man between 50 and 69 years old who received an inactivated influenza vaccine. The rearrangement joins TRBV5-8 to TRBJ1-1, with TRBD1 identical over 8 bases. Specimen: PBMCs from blood, collected about 19 months after vaccination. The CDR3 DNA reads TGTGCCAGCAGCTCCCCGGGACAGGCTGAAGCTTTCTTT. It yields the protein CASSSPGQAEAFF.